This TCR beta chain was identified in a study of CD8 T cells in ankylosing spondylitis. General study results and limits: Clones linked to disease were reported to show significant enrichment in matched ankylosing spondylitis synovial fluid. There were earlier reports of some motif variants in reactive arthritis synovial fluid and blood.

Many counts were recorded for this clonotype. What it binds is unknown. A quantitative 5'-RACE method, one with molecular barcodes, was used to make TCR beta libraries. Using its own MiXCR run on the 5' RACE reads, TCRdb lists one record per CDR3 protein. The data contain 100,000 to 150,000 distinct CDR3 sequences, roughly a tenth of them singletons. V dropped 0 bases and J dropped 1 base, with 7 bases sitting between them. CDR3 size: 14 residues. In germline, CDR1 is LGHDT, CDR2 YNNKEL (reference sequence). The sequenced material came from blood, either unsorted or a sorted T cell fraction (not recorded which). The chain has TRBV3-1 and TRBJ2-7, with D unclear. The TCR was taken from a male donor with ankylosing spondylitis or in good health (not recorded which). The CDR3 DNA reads TGTGCCAGCAGCCAAGACCTACGATCCTACGAGCAGTACTTC. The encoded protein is CASSQDLRSYEQYF.